The T cell receptor beta chain under discussion was sequenced for a study of identical twins. Trimming cost V 8 bases and J 2 bases, with 11 bases left between them. This CDR3 has 13 amino acids. The V gene's germline CDR1 is SNHLY and CDR2 FYNNEI. There were only healthy Caucasians among the donors. A universal primer site was incorporated via template switching, and the cDNA contained unique molecular identifiers. TCRdb processed the 5' RACE reads anew with MiXCR; each CDR3 protein has one entry. The sample has about 250,000 distinct CDR3 sequences, more than 12% seen once; the top ten hold around 9%.

This chain connects TRBV2 to TRBJ2-3, with D unclear. The origin of this receptor is a young woman in good health. Material: memory (CD45RO+) T cells sorted from blood. The DNA for the CDR3 is TGTGCCAGCGGTGTGGGTACCACAGATACGCAGTATTTT. Its protein is CASGVGTTDTQYF.